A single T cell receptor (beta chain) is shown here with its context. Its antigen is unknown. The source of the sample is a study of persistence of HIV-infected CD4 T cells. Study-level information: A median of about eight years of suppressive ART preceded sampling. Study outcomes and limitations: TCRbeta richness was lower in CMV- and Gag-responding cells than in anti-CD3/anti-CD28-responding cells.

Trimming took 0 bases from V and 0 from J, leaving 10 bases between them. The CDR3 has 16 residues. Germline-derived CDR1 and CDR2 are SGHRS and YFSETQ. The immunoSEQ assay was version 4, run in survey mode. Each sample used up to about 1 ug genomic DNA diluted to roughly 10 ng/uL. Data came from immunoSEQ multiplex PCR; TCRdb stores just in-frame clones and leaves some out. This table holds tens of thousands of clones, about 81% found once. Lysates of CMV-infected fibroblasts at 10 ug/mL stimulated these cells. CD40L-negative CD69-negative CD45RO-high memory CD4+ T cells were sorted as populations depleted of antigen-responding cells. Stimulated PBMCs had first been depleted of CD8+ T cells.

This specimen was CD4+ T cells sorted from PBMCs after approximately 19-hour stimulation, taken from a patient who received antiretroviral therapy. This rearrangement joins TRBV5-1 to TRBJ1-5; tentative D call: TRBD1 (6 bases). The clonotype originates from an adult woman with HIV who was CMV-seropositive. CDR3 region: CASSLEGGNSNQPQHF. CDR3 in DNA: TGCGCCAGCAGCTTGGAGGGGGGCAATAGCAATCAGCCCCAGCATTTT.